This T cell receptor (beta chain) is drawn from a study of response to subunit inactivated influenza vaccine. MiXCR, applied by TCRdb to the RT-PCR reads, yields one record per CDR3 protein. Altogether hundreds of thousands of distinct CDR3 sequences are present, around 10% being singletons, with the ten largest covering around 10%. This clonotype came up a few times. Losses at the gene ends were 3 bases for V and 12 bases for J; bases not matched to a gene: 10. This CDR3 comprises 13 residues. The V gene's germline CDR1 is MNHEY and CDR2 SMNVEV (reference sequence). The same sample was also used in a study of T cells expressing NK-cell markers. That paper states: Production of TCR beta cDNA relied on 5'RACE template switching with UMIs. Sequencing covered eight donors, seven HCMV-seropositive and one seronegative. In several experiments, sorting was confined to alpha-beta TCR T cells through use of an anti-gamma-delta TCR antibody. Four of the donors also had these clonotypes leading their CD3+CD56-NKG2C+ fraction.

This sequence originates from a man in his fifties who received an inactivated influenza vaccine. This chain uses TRBV27 with TRBJ2-5; 7 bases align to TRBD1. This specimen consisted of PBMCs from blood, obtained on the day of vaccination. The CDR3 sequence is CASSFNRDSGEYF. The CDR3 coding sequence is TGTGCCAGCAGTTTCAACCGGGACAGTGGGGAGTACTTC.